This T cell receptor beta chain appears in the sequencing data of a study of blood T cell repertoires in COVID-19. About the study: COVID-19 samples collected from the United States, Italy and Spain covered acute and convalescent phases.

Seattle patients were enrolled during active infection and followed longitudinally. This CDR3 is 13 amino acids long. The V gene lost 2 bases and the J gene lost 12 bases, with 13 bases spanning the gap. Data came from immunoSEQ multiplex PCR; TCRdb stores just in-frame clones and leaves some out. The table lists a few hundred thousand clones, around 90% of them singletons. The sequence was obtained from a person aged 18-35 years with COVID-19, enrolled during active disease. Specimen: peripheral blood. The chain links TRBV12-3 or TRBV12-4 to TRBJ1-4; TRBD1 might be the D (5 bases). Written as DNA, the CDR3 is TGTGCCAGCAGTTTATATTCGGGGGAGGAACTGTTTTTT. As protein: CASSLYSGEELFF.